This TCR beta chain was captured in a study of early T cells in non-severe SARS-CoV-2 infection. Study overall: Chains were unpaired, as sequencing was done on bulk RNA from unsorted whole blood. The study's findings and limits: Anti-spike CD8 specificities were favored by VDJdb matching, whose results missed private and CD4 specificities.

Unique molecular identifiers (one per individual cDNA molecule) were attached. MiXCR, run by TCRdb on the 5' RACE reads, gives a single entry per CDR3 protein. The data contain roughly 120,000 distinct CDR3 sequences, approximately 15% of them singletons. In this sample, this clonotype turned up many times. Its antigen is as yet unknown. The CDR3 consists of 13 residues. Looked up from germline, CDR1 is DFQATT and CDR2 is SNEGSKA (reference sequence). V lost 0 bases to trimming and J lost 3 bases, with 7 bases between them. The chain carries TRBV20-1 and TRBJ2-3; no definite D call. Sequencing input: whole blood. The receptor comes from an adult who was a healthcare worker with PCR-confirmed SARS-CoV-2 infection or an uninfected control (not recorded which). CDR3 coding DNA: TGCAGTGCTAGAGAGTATAGAACAGATACGCAGTATTTT. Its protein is CSAREYRTDTQYF.